Listed below are T cell receptor beta chains from one sample, sequenced in a study of T cells expressing NK-cell markers. TCRdb re-analyzed the 5' RACE reads; it lists each CDR3 protein once, without DNA. Its listing shows fewer than 550,000 distinct CDR3 sequences. The sample taken for sequencing was blood T cells: a sorted CD56 or NKG2C T cell subset, CD4+ or CD8+ T cells, or bulk PBMC T cells (not recorded which). Receptors originate from a woman in her forties or fifties in good health. Each CDR3 is given with its conserved first and last residue.

j_call: TRBJ2-5; cdr3_length: 15; v_call: TRBV5-1; cdr3_aa: CASSLREGSQETQYF
j_call: TRBJ1-3; cdr3_length: 16; v_call: TRBV12-3/TRBV12-4; cdr3_aa: CASSLETGHSGNTIYF
j_call: TRBJ2-5; cdr3_length: 11; v_call: TRBV20-1; cdr3_aa: CSARERSGQYF
j_call: TRBJ1-1; cdr3_length: 13; v_call: TRBV11-2; cdr3_aa: CASSLKTGAEAFF
j_call: TRBJ2-1; cdr3_length: 15; v_call: TRBV5-1; cdr3_aa: CASSFEDSAYNEQFF
j_call: TRBJ2-7; cdr3_length: 13; v_call: TRBV20-1; cdr3_aa: CSASPLAQGEQYF
j_call: TRBJ2-7; cdr3_length: 13; v_call: TRBV20-1; cdr3_aa: CSASRDRYYEQYF
j_call: TRBJ1-2; cdr3_length: 14; v_call: TRBV24-1; cdr3_aa: CATSDSGTDIGYTF
j_call: TRBJ1-1; cdr3_length: 16; v_call: TRBV11-2; cdr3_aa: CASSRGRGSGNTEAFF
j_call: TRBJ2-3; cdr3_length: 15; v_call: TRBV9; cdr3_aa: CASSPLGGNADTQYF
j_call: TRBJ2-5; cdr3_length: 14; v_call: TRBV3-1; cdr3_aa: CASSRGDYWETQYF
j_call: TRBJ2-5; cdr3_length: 14; v_call: TRBV24-1; cdr3_aa: CATSDVGSGGTQYF
j_call: TRBJ2-1; cdr3_length: 12; v_call: TRBV14; cdr3_aa: CASSLSGTSQFF
j_call: TRBJ2-2; cdr3_length: 13; v_call: TRBV29-1; cdr3_aa: CSVEETRTGELFF
j_call: TRBJ2-1; cdr3_length: 15; v_call: TRBV5-1; cdr3_aa: CASSSRGLDYNEQFF
j_call: TRBJ2-3; cdr3_length: 16; v_call: TRBV10-3; cdr3_aa: CAISENGELGTDTQYF
j_call: TRBJ1-1; cdr3_length: 13; v_call: TRBV29-1; cdr3_aa: CSYSDRLNTEAFF
j_call: TRBJ2-1; cdr3_length: 13; v_call: TRBV20-1; cdr3_aa: CSAPRGSSDEQFF
j_call: TRBJ1-2; cdr3_length: 16; v_call: TRBV4-1; cdr3_aa: CASSQDAAGGNYGYTF
j_call: TRBJ2-2; cdr3_length: 15; v_call: TRBV4-2; cdr3_aa: CASSREGVGTGELFF